Included here is one T cell receptor beta chain sequence, with context. Its antigen remains unidentified. The CDR3 sequence is 16 residues long. Trimming left V 1 base short and J 2 bases short, with 12 bases between. Germline CDR1 and CDR2: SGHTA and FQGNSA. This sample stems from a study of human T cells and chemical hapten exposure. Overall study: Alopecia universalis, totalis or areata was present in patients who were mostly female. TCR yield per sample varied, mainly due to pooled library volumes.

The study's findings and limits: Those TCRs sitting above 1 in 1000 frequency stayed the same with DPC sensitization.

The time point here: pre-sensitization, week 0. The treatment is: therapeutic diphenylcyclopropenone sensitization with weekly scalp DPC. In the library, unique molecular identifiers were attached to individual cDNA molecules. TCRdb processed the RACE reads anew with MiXCR; each CDR3 protein has one entry. The sample holds 250,000 or so distinct CDR3 sequences; more than 6.5% are singletons and the top ten take 2% to 2.5%. The TCR comes from a woman in her 40s with alopecia areata. Some clones in this sample may be carry-over from other donors' samples. This sequence joins TRBV7-2 and TRBJ2-4, with TRBD1 as a possible D gene (5 bases). The source was whole blood, collected in connection with sensitization to the hapten diphenylcyclopropenone (DPC). The CDR3 sequence: CASSLGQILTKNIQYF. The CDR3 region has the DNA TGTGCCAGCAGCTTAGGACAGATCCTAACCAAAAACATTCAGTACTTC.